The rows below give T cell receptor beta chains drawn from one sample of a study of blood T cell repertoires in COVID-19. This table comes from immunoSEQ multiplex PCR, and its TCRdb copy is limited to in-frame clones, with some not included. The profile shows about 290,000 clones, roughly nine tenths of them singletons. The specimen sequenced was PBMCs or T cells enriched from blood (not recorded which). These receptors were collected from a woman between 40 and 55 years old who had recovered from COVID-19. Both conserved end residues are part of each CDR3. D genes are given only for firm matches. The size entry is marked missing in some rows and otherwise reads once, few, many or a size class.

v_call: TRBV19
j_call: TRBJ1-4
d_call: TRBD1
clone_size: NA
cdr3_nt: TGTGCCACATCAAGCCCGGGACAGGGTAATGAAAAACTGTTTTTT
cdr3_aa: CATSSPGQGNEKLFF

v_call: TRBV12-3/TRBV12-4
j_call: TRBJ1-5
d_call: TRBD1
clone_size: NA
cdr3_nt: TGTGCCAGCAGGACAGGGAATCAGCCCCAGCATTTT
cdr3_aa: CASRTGNQPQHF

v_call: TRBV3-1/TRBV3-2
j_call: TRBJ2-1
d_call: TRBD2
clone_size: NA
cdr3_nt: TGTGCCAGCAGCCTCGGGACTAGCGGCTCCTACAATGAGCAGTTCTTC
cdr3_aa: CASSLGTSGSYNEQFF

v_call: TRBV9
j_call: TRBJ1-4
d_call: NA
clone_size: few
cdr3_nt: TGTGCCAGCAGCGAGGGAGGTTCCGGGGCGGCTAATGAAAAACTGTTTTTT
cdr3_aa: CASSEGGSGAANEKLFF

v_call: TRBV21-1
j_call: TRBJ1-5
d_call: NA
clone_size: NA
cdr3_nt: TGTGCCAGCAGCTGTGAATGGGGCTACAATCAGCCCCAGCATTTT
cdr3_aa: CASSCEWGYNQPQHF

v_call: TRBV5-1
j_call: TRBJ1-4
d_call: NA
clone_size: many
cdr3_nt: TGCGCCAGCAGCCGCGGGGTGATTGGTGAAAAACTGTTTTTT
cdr3_aa: CASSRGVIGEKLFF

v_call: TRBV7-8
j_call: TRBJ1-2
d_call: NA
clone_size: NA
cdr3_nt: TGTGCCAGCAGCTTAGCTACGGGACAAACTAACTATGGCTACACCTTC
cdr3_aa: CASSLATGQTNYGYTF

v_call: TRBV18
j_call: TRBJ1-1
d_call: NA
clone_size: NA
cdr3_nt: TGTGCCAGCTCACCATCCTCCATCGGAGGGGGGGCAGCTTTCTTT
cdr3_aa: CASSPSSIGGGAAFF

v_call: TRBV19
j_call: TRBJ2-1
d_call: TRBD2
clone_size: NA
cdr3_nt: TGTGCCAGTACCCTAGCGGGGTCCTACAATGAGCAGTTCTTC
cdr3_aa: CASTLAGSYNEQFF

v_call: TRBV12-3/TRBV12-4
j_call: TRBJ1-2
d_call: TRBD1
clone_size: NA
cdr3_nt: TGTGCCAGCAGGGACAGGGGTGGCTACACCTTC
cdr3_aa: CASRDRGGYTF

v_call: TRBV9
j_call: TRBJ2-3
d_call: NA
clone_size: NA
cdr3_nt: TGTGCCAGCAGCGGGCCCGTGGCCACAGATACGCAGTATTTT
cdr3_aa: CASSGPVATDTQYF

v_call: TRBV30
j_call: TRBJ2-1
d_call: NA
clone_size: NA
cdr3_nt: TGTGCCTGGAATCCTAGAAGCTCCTACAATGAGCAGTTCTTC
cdr3_aa: CAWNPRSSYNEQFF

v_call: TRBV15
j_call: TRBJ1-2
d_call: NA
clone_size: NA
cdr3_nt: TGTGCCACCAGCAGAACCTGGACAGAGAACTATGGCTACACCTTC
cdr3_aa: CATSRTWTENYGYTF

v_call: TRBV27
j_call: TRBJ1-1
d_call: NA
clone_size: NA
cdr3_nt: TGTGCCAGCACCTCGGGGGGGACCCCGATCACTGAAGCTTTCTTT
cdr3_aa: CASTSGGTPITEAFF

v_call: TRBV7-2
j_call: TRBJ2-7
d_call: TRBD2
clone_size: NA
cdr3_nt: TGTGCCAGCAGCTTAGCCGGTAGCGGGAGGGCCTCCTACGAGCAGTACTTC
cdr3_aa: CASSLAGSGRASYEQYF

v_call: TRBV6-4
j_call: TRBJ2-5
d_call: TRBD2
clone_size: NA
cdr3_nt: TGTGCCAGCGGACTTCAACTAGCGGGGGATCAAGAGACCCAGTACTTC
cdr3_aa: CASGLQLAGDQETQYF

v_call: TRBV3-1/TRBV3-2
j_call: TRBJ2-3
d_call: NA
clone_size: NA
cdr3_nt: TGTGCCAGCAGCCGCGGGCCCCCAGATACGCAGTATTTT
cdr3_aa: CASSRGPPDTQYF

v_call: TRBV2
j_call: TRBJ1-1
d_call: NA
clone_size: NA
cdr3_nt: TGTGCCAGCAGGGAGGGTGGGGAAACTGAAGCTTTCTTT
cdr3_aa: CASREGGETEAFF

v_call: TRBV30
j_call: TRBJ1-2
d_call: TRBD1
clone_size: once
cdr3_nt: TGTGCCCGCGGGGACAGGGGTTATGGCTACACCTTC
cdr3_aa: CARGDRGYGYTF

v_call: TRBV19
j_call: TRBJ2-7
d_call: NA
clone_size: NA
cdr3_nt: TGTGCCAGCCAGTCTAGCGTGAACTCCTACGAGCAGTACTTC
cdr3_aa: CASQSSVNSYEQYF

v_call: TRBV6-5
j_call: TRBJ2-1
d_call: NA
clone_size: once
cdr3_nt: TGTGCCAGCAGTTTCCTAGGATACCGGACTAACAATGAGCAGTTCTTC
cdr3_aa: CASSFLGYRTNNEQFF

v_call: TRBV4-1
j_call: TRBJ2-3
d_call: NA
clone_size: NA
cdr3_nt: TGCGCCAGCAGCCGAGACGGGCGAGGGGATACGCAGTATTTT
cdr3_aa: CASSRDGRGDTQYF

v_call: TRBV30
j_call: TRBJ1-2
d_call: NA
clone_size: NA
cdr3_nt: TGTGCCTGGAGTGCCGAAGCGGGTGGCTACACCTTC
cdr3_aa: CAWSAEAGGYTF